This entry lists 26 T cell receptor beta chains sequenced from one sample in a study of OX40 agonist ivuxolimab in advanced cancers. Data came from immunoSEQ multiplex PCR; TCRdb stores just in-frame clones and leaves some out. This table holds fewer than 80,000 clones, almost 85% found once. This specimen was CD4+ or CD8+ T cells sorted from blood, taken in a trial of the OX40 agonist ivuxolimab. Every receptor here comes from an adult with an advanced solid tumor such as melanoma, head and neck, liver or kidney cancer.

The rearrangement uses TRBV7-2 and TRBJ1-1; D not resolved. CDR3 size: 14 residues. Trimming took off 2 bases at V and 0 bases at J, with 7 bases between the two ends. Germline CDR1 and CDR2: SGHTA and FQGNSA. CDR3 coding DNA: TGTGCCAGCAGCTTAAACTCTTTGAACACTGAAGCTTTCTTT. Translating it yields CASSLNSLNTEAFF.

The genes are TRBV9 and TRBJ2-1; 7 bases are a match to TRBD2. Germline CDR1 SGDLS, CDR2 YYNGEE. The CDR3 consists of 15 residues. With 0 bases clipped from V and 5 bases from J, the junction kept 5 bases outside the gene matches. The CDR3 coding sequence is TGTGCCAGCAGCGTAGTCGAGCGGGGTAACAATGAGCAGTTCTTC. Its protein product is CASSVVERGNNEQFF.

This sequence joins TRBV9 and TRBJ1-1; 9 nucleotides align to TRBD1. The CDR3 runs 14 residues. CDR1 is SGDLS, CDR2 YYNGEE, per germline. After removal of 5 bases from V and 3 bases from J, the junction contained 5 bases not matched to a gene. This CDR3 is CASSGTGIDTEAFF. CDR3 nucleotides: TGTGCCAGCAGTGGGACAGGGATCGACACTGAAGCTTTCTTT.

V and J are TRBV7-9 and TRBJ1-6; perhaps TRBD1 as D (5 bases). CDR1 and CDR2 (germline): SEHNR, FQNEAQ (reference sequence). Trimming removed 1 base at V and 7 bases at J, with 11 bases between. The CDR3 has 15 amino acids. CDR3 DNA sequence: TGTGCCAGCAGCTTAGACGGGGCACCGAATTCACCCCTCCACTTT. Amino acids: CASSLDGAPNSPLHF.

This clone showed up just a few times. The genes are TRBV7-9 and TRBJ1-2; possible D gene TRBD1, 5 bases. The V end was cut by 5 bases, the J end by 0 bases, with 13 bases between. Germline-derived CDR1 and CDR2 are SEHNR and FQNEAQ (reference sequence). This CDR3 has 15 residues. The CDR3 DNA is TGTGCCAGCAGCCAACCCGGGACTTCTAACTATGGCTACACCTTC. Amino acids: CASSQPGTSNYGYTF.

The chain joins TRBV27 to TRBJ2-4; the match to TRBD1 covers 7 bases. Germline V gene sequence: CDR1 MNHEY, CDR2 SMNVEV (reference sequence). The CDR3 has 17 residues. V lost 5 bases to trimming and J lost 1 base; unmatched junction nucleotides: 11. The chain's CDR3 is CASSPPYRGVAKNIQYF. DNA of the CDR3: TGTGCCAGCAGTCCCCCCTACAGGGGAGTGGCCAAAAACATTCAGTACTTC.

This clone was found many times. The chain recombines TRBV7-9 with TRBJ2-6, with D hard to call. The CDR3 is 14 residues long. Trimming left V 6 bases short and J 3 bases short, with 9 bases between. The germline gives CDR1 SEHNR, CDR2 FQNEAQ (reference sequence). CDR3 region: CASSQLSGANVLTF. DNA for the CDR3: TGTGCCAGCAGTCAGCTTAGTGGGGCCAACGTCCTGACTTTC.

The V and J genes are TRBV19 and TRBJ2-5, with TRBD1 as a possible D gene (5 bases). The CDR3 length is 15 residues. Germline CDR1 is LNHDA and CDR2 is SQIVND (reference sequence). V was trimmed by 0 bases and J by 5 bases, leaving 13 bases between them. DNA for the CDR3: TGTGCCAGTAGTATAGAGGGGCGCAGTACGGAGACCCAGTACTTC. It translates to CASSIEGRSTETQYF.

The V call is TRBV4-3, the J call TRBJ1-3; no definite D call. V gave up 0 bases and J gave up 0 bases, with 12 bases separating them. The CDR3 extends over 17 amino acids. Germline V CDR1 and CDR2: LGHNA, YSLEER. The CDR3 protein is CASSQEFTASSGNTIYF. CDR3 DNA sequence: TGCGCCAGCAGCCAAGAATTCACTGCAAGCTCTGGAAACACCATATATTTT.

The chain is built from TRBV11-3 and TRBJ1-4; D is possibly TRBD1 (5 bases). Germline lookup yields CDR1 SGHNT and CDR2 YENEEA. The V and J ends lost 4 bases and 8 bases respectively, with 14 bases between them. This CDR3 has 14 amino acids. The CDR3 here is CASSSDRVLEKLFF. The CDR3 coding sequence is TGTGCCAGCAGCTCCGACAGAGTTCTGGAAAAACTGTTTTTT.

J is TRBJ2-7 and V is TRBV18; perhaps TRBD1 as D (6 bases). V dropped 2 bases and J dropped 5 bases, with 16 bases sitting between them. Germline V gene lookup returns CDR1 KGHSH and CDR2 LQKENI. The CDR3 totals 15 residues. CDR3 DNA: TGTGCCAGCTCACCATTTACAGGGAATGGGAACGAGCAGTACTTC. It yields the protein CASSPFTGNGNEQYF.

CDR3 nucleotides: TGTGCCAGCAGCAAGGGAGGCCCTTCCGAAAAACTGTTTTTT. It yields the protein CASSKGGPSEKLFF. V is TRBV5-5 and J is TRBJ1-4, with D unclear. This CDR3 contains 14 residues. CDR1 SGHKS and CDR2 YYEKEE come from the germline V gene (reference sequence). Trimming removed 4 bases from V and 8 bases from J, with 15 bases in between.

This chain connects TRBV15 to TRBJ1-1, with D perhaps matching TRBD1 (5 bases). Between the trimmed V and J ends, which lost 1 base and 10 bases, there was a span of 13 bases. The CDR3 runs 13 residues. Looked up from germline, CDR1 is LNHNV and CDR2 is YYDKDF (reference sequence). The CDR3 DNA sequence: TGTGCCACCAGCAGAGCTGAGGGGAGGGGAGCTTTCTTT. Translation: CATSRAEGRGAFF.

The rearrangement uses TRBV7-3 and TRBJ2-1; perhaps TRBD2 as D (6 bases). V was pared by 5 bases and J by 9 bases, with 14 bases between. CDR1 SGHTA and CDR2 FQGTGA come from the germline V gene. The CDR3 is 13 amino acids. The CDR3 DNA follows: TGTGCCAGCAGCCTCCCCGGGCGGGGTGAGCAGTTCTTC. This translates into CASSLPGRGEQFF.

For the CDR3, the DNA is TGTGCCAGCAGCAACCCCTTTAATTCACCCCTCCACTTT. Amino acids: CASSNPFNSPLHF. The rearrangement links TRBV5-6 to TRBJ1-6, with no clear D. Germline lookup yields CDR1 SGHDT and CDR2 YYEEEE. CDR3 length equals 13 residues. V lost 4 bases, J lost 6 bases, and 8 bases lay in between.

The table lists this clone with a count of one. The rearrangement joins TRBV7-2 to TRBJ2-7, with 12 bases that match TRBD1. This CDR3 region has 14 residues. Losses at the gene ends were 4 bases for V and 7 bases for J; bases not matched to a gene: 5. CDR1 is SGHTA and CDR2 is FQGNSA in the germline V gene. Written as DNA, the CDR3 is TGTGCCAGCAGCTATGGGACAGGGGGCTCGGAGCAGTACTTC. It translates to CASSYGTGGSEQYF.

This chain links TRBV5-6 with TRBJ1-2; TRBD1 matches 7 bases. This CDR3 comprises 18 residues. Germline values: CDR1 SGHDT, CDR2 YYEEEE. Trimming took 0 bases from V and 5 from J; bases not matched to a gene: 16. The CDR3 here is CASSLALSTPTGTYGYTF. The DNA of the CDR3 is TGTGCCAGCAGCTTGGCTTTGTCAACTCCGACAGGGACTTATGGCTACACCTTC.

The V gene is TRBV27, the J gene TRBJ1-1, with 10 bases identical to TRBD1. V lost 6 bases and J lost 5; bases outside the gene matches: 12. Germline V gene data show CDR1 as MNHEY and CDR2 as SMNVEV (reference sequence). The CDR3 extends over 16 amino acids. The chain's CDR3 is CASSHRDRGRRTEAFF. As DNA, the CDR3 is TGTGCCAGCAGCCACCGGGACAGGGGTCGAAGAACTGAAGCTTTCTTT.

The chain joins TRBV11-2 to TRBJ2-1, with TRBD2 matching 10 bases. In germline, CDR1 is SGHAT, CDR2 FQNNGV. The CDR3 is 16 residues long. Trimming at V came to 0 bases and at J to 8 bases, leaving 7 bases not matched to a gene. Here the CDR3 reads CASSLEAGGIFDEQFF. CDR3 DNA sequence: TGTGCCAGCAGCTTAGAAGCGGGGGGGATTTTCGATGAGCAGTTCTTC.

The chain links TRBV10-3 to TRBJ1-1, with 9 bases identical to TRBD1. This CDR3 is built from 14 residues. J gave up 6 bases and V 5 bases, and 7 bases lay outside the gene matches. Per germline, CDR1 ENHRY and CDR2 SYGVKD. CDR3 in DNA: TGTGCCATCAGTTTTGGACAGGGGAGTTCTGAAGCTTTCTTT. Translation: CAISFGQGSSEAFF.

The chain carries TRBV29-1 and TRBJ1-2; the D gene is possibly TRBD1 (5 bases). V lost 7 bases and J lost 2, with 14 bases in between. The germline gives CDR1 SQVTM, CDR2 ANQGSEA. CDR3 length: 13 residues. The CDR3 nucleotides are TGCAGCGCGACCGGGACTTCAAACTATGGCTACACCTTC. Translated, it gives CSATGTSNYGYTF.

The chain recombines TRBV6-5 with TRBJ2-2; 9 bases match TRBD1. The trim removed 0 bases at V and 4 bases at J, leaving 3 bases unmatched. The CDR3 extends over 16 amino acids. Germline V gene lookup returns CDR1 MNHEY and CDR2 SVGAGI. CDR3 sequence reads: CASSYSGTGITGELFF. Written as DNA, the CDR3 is TGTGCCAGCAGTTACTCGGGGACAGGGATCACCGGGGAGCTGTTTTTT.

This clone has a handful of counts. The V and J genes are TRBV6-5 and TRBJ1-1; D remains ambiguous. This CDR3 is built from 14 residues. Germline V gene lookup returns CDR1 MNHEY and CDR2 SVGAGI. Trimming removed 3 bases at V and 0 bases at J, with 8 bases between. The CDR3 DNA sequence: TGTGCCAGCAGTTATGACCCCATGAACACTGAAGCTTTCTTT. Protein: CASSYDPMNTEAFF.

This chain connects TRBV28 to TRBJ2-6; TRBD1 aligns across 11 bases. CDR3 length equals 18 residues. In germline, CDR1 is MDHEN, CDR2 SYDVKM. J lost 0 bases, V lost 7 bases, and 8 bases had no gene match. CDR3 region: CASTRAGTGGSGANVLTF. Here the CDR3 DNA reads TGTGCCAGCACCCGCGCCGGGACAGGGGGCTCTGGGGCCAACGTCCTGACTTTC.

The CDR3 DNA reads TGTGCCAGCAGTTCACCCGGGGCAGGAAGCTCCTACGAGCAGTACTTC. Translation gives CASSSPGAGSSYEQYF. The rearrangement uses TRBV28 and TRBJ2-7; D possibly uses TRBD1 or TRBD2 (5 bases each). CDR1 and CDR2 from the germline V gene are MDHEN and SYDVKM. The CDR3 loop spans 16 amino acids. Trimming pared 4 bases from V and 0 bases from J, leaving 16 bases between.

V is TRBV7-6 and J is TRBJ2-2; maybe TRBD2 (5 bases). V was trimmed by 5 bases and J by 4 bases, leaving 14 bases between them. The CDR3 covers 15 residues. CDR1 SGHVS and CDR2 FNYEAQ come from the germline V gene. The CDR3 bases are TGTGCCAGCAGCGGAGGCGTTCCCTCCACCGGGGAGCTGTTTTTT. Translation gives CASSGGVPSTGELFF.